This TCR beta chain stems from a study of blood T cell repertoires in COVID-19. Study as a whole: The study drew acute and convalescent COVID-19 samples from the United States, Italy and Spain. Nucleic acid was either cDNA or gDNA, and it came from T cells, B-cell-depleted T cells, or PBMCs.

Participants reported their clinical history, and cohort assignment relied on those reports. Sequencing was performed with immunoSEQ multiplex PCR; in TCRdb, only in-frame clones are kept and a portion is missing. The sample lists hundreds of thousands of clones, 85% to 90% seen once, with over 9% in the top ten. Looked up from germline, CDR1 is LGHNA and CDR2 is YNFKEQ. The CDR3 is 14 residues long. Losses at the gene ends were 5 bases for V and 5 bases for J; bases not matched to a gene: 4. Material: PBMCs or T cells enriched from blood (not recorded which). The chain recombines TRBV4-2 with TRBJ2-1; TRBD2 matches at 9 bases. The receptor comes from a young woman who had recovered from COVID-19. CDR3 in amino acids: CASSVAGENNEQFF. CDR3 coding DNA: TGTGCCAGCAGCGTAGCGGGAGAGAACAATGAGCAGTTCTTC.